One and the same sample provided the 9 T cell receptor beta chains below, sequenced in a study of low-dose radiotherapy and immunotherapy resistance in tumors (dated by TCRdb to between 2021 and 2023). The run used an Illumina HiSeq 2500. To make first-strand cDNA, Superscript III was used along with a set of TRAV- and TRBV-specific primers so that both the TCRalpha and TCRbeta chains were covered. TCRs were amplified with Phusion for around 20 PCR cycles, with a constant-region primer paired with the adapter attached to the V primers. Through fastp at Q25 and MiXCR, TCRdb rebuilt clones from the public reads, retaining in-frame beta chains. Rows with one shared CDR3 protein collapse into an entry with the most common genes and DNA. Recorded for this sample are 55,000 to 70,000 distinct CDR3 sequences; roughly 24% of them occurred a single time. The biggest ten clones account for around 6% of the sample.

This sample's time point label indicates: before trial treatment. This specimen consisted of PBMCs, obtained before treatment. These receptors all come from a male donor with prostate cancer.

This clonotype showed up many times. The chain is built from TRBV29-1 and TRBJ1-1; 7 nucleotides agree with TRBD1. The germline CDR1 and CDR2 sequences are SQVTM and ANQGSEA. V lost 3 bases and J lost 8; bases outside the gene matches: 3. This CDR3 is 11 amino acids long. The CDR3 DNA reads TGCAGCGTTGAGGGACAGACCGAAGCTTTCTTT. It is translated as CSVEGQTEAFF.

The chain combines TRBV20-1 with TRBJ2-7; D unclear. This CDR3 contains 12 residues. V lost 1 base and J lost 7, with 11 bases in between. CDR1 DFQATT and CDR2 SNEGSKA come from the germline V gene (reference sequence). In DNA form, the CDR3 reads TGCAGTGCTAGAGTCGGTCCCGGGGAGCAGTACTTC. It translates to CSARVGPGEQYF.

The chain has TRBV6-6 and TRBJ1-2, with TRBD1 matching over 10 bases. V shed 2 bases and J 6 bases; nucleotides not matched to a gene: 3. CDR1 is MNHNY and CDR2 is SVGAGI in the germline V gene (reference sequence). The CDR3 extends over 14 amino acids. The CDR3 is CASSYTTGGHGYTF. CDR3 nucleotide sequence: TGTGCCAGCAGTTACACGACAGGGGGCCATGGCTACACCTTC.

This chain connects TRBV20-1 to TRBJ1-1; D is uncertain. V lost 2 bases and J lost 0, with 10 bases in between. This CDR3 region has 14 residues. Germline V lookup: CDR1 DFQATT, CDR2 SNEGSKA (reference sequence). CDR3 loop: CSARIRTMNTEAFF. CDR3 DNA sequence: TGCAGTGCTAGAATACGGACCATGAACACTGAAGCTTTCTTT.

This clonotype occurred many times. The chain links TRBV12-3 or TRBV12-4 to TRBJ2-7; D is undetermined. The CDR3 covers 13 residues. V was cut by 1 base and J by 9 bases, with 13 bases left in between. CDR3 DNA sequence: TGTGCCAGCAGTTTAGAGACAAGGGCCCCGCAGTACTTC. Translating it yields CASSLETRAPQYF.

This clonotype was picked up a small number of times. CDR3 DNA: TGTGCCAGCATGTCCCTAGCGGGCACCGGGGAGCTGTTTTTT. Translated, it gives CASMSLAGTGELFF. The gene calls are TRBV11-2 and TRBJ2-2; 8 bases line up with TRBD2. The CDR3 has 14 amino acids. V gave up 7 bases and J gave up 4 bases; unmatched junction bases: 5. Germline V gene data show CDR1 as SGHAT and CDR2 as FQNNGV.

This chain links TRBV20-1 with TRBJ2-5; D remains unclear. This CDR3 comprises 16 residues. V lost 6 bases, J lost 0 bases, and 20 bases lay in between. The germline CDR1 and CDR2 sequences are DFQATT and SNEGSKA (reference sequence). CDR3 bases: TGCAGTGCGCAAAAAGCTGGCGAAGGGTACCAAGAGACCCAGTACTTC. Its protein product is CSAQKAGEGYQETQYF.

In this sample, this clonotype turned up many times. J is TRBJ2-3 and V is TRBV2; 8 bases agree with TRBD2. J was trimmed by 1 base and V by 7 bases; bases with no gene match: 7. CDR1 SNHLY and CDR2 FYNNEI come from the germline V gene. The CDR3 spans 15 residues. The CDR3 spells CASKGTGGGTDTQYF. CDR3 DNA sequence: TGTGCCAGCAAGGGGACGGGGGGGGGCACAGATACGCAGTATTTT.

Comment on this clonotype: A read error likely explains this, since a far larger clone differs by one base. The CDR3 DNA reads TGTGCCAGCAGTGAAACGATGATCACTGAAGCTTTCTTT. Its translation is CASSETMITEAFF. The rearrangement uses TRBV6-8 and TRBJ1-1, with D unresolved. The CDR3 sequence is 13 residues long. Germline values: CDR1 MNHGY, CDR2 SAAAGT. Trimming pared 5 bases from V and 4 bases from J, leaving 11 bases between.